This T cell receptor beta chain originates from a study of cytomegalovirus exposure and HLA in healthy donors. Study-level background: HLA-typed donors were the source of 90 million or so unique TCRs, which an early data release held.

Unrecorded immune exposures were likely, despite nominal health at sampling. Notes on this clone: Its target is not known.

The PCR was carried out with 60 Vbeta primers and 13 Jbeta primers. Sequenced by immunoSEQ multiplex PCR; TCRdb stores in-frame clones only, minus some. Of 80,000 to 100,000 clones in the sample, roughly 77% were seen once. General observations from the study: The presence/absence work took it that sequencing depth was about the same across donors. Being productive about 87% or about 30% of the time was typical of most TCR beta V segments in an earlier analysis.

This CDR3 has 15 amino acids. V lost 3 bases, J lost 0 bases, and 11 bases lay in between. The germline V gene encodes CDR1 MNHNS and CDR2 SASEGT. The sample was PBMCs. The TCR originated in a man aged 40-49 years in good health and CMV-seronegative. The chain joins TRBV6-1 to TRBJ1-1; perhaps TRBD1 as D (5 bases). Here the CDR3 DNA reads TGTGCCAGCAGTGATTCTGGGGCCCTGAACACTGAAGCTTTCTTT. Residues: CASSDSGALNTEAFF.